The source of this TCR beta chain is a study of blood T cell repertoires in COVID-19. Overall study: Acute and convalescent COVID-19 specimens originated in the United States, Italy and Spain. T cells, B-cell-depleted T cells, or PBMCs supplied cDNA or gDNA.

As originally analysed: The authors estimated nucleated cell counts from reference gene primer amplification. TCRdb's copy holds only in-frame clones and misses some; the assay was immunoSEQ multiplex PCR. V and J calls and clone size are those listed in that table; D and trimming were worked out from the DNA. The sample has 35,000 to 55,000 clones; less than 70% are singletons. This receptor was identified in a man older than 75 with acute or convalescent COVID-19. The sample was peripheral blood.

CDR3 bases: TGTGCCAGTTTGCCCCGGGACAGGCCATTTTTTGAGGGAGGAAATTCACCCCTCCACTTT. Encoded protein: CASLPRDRPFFEGGNSPLHF. The chain uses TRBV19 and TRBJ1-6; 8 nucleotides align to TRBD1. Germline trimming cut 8 bases from V and 7 bases from J; bases unmatched to any gene: 25. This CDR3 has 20 residues. CDR1 is LNHDA and CDR2 is SQIVND in the germline V gene (reference sequence).